This T cell receptor (beta chain) was found in a study of T cell changes during pregnancy in multiple sclerosis. CDR3 length equals 12 residues. Germline-derived CDR1 and CDR2 are SGHTS and YDEGEE. V was pared by 1 base and J by 8 bases, with 6 bases between. Clones were sequenced by immunoSEQ multiplex PCR, and TCRdb holds only the in-frame ones, with some missing. Here the sample spans 35,000 or so clones, just over 90% being singletons. This specimen was CD4+ T cells from peripheral blood mononuclear cells, taken after pregnancy. The genes are TRBV5-8 and TRBJ1-4; perhaps TRBD1 as D (6 bases). This receptor was identified in a female donor with multiple sclerosis, enrolled in a pregnancy study. CDR3 in DNA: TGTGCCAGCAGCTTGCAGGGGGAAAAACTGTTTTTT. It translates to CASSLQGEKLFF. Complete variable domain (other parts from reference TRBV5-8 and TRBJ1-4): EAGVTQSPTHLIKTRGQQATLRCSPISGHTSVYWYQQALGLGLQFLLWYDEGEERNRGNFPPRFSGRQFPNYSSELNVNALELEDSALYLCASSLQGEKLFFGSGTQLSVL.